The 28 T cell receptor beta chains presented below share a single source sample, sequenced in a study of T-cell reconstitution after alpha-beta-depleted transplantation in children. Unique molecular identifiers were built into the TCRbeta library. TCRdb re-called the PCR reads with MiXCR, one entry per CDR3 protein. The profile shows about 500,000 distinct CDR3 sequences, around a third of them singletons. The starting material was PBMCs from the stem cell graft donor, obtained from the stem cell graft. The receptor set was obtained from a human donor who donated a stem cell graft to a child with aplastic anemia.

CDR3 sequence (DNA): TGTGCCAGCAGTTTGGGACATCGGACTGAAGCTTTCTTT. Its protein product is CASSLGHRTEAFF. J is TRBJ1-1 and V is TRBV27, with D tentatively TRBD1 (6 bases). Germline V lookup: CDR1 MNHEY, CDR2 SMNVEV (reference sequence). The CDR3 is 13 amino acids. V was shortened by 3 bases and J by 5 bases, with 10 bases between the two germline ends.

This clonotype has a handful of counts. CDR3 sequence (DNA): TGCGCCAGCAGGTCCACAGGGGCAAACTACAATGAGCAGTTCTTC. Translated, it gives CASRSTGANYNEQFF. The chain links TRBV5-1 to TRBJ2-1, with 7 bases that match TRBD1. The CDR3 length is 15 residues. The V gene's germline CDR1 is SGHRS and CDR2 YFSETQ. Losses at the gene ends were 5 bases for V and 3 bases for J; bases not matched to a gene: 8.

The V and J genes are TRBV12-3 or TRBV12-4 and TRBJ1-6; 7 bases match TRBD1. CDR3 size: 15 residues. V shed 5 bases, J shed 9 bases, and the junction held 10 bases outside the gene matches. CDR3 nucleotides: TGTGCCAGCAGTCCTCCGACAGGGTCTGGTTCACCCCTCCACTTT. Protein: CASSPPTGSGSPLHF.

This clonotype has a count of ten or more. The CDR3: CASSYLAGGGEQFF. CDR3 DNA sequence: TGTGCCAGCAGTTACCTAGCGGGAGGAGGGGAGCAGTTCTTC. The rearrangement joins TRBV6-5 to TRBJ2-1; 11 bases fit TRBD2. V lost 2 bases and J lost 10; bases outside the gene matches: 4. CDR3 length: 14 residues. CDR1 is MNHEY and CDR2 is SVGAGI in the germline V gene.

This chain joins TRBV21-1 and TRBJ1-5. TRBV21-1 is termed a pseudogene. This CDR3 is built from 13 residues. CDR3 DNA sequence: TGTGCCAGCAGTCCTTGGAGCAATCAGCCCCAGCATTTT. It is translated as CASSPWSNQPQHF.

The CDR3 bases are TGTGCCAGCAGCTTTAGGGCGACGGAAAAAAACACTGAAGCTTTCTTT. This sequence encodes CASSFRATEKNTEAFF. The gene calls are TRBV5-5 and TRBJ1-1; D is undetermined. This CDR3 comprises 16 residues. V was shortened by 2 bases and J by 2 bases, with 16 bases between the two germline ends. Germline lookup yields CDR1 SGHKS and CDR2 YYEKEE (reference sequence).

This clonotype has only a few counts. The chain joins TRBV4-3 to TRBJ2-1, with 7 bases lining up with TRBD1. V shed 4 bases and J 4 bases; nucleotides not matched to a gene: 7. The CDR3 loop spans 15 amino acids. Germline loops: CDR1 LGHNA, CDR2 YSLEER. CDR3: CASSRHRDSYNEQFF. Here the CDR3 DNA reads TGCGCCAGCAGCCGGCACCGGGACAGTTACAATGAGCAGTTCTTC.

The chain is built from TRBV10-3 and TRBJ2-5; weak D call: TRBD2 (5 bases). V was trimmed by 5 bases and J by 5 bases, leaving 12 bases between them. The CDR3 consists of 13 residues. Germline V gives CDR1 ENHRY, CDR2 SYGVKD. The CDR3: CAISSGFRETQYF. In DNA form, the CDR3 reads TGTGCCATCAGTAGCGGATTTCGGGAGACCCAGTACTTC.

This chain uses TRBV5-1 with TRBJ2-5; the match to TRBD1 covers 8 bases. Germline CDR1 and CDR2: SGHRS and YFSETQ. The CDR3 has 17 amino acids. The V segment lost 1 base and the J segment 3 bases; nucleotides outside the gene matches: 11. The CDR3, as DNA: TGCGCCAGCAGCTTGCTTGGCGGGACAGGACTAAAAGAGACCCAGTACTTC. Translating it yields CASSLLGGTGLKETQYF.

The chain recombines TRBV6-1 with TRBJ2-5; D unresolved. This CDR3 comprises 13 residues. Deletions cut 4 bases from V and 2 bases from J, with 8 bases between. Germline CDR1 and CDR2: MNHNS and SASEGT. As DNA, the CDR3 is TGTGCCAGCAGTGGTAGGCAGCAAGAGACCCAGTACTTC. Encoded protein: CASSGRQQETQYF.

The rearrangement uses TRBV5-1 and TRBJ1-4; 12 nucleotides match TRBD1. The CDR3 length is 17 residues. Germline V gene lookup returns CDR1 SGHRS and CDR2 YFSETQ. The V and J ends lost 4 bases and 6 bases, in that order; junction bases with no gene match: 10. CDR3: CASSPYRDRGRDEKLFF. In DNA, the CDR3 is TGCGCCAGCAGCCCCTACCGGGACAGGGGGCGAGATGAAAAACTGTTTTTT.

This clonotype has a handful of counts. The rearrangement links TRBV9 to TRBJ2-1; D is possibly TRBD1 or TRBD2 (6 bases each). The CDR3 covers 17 residues. The germline V and J ends were trimmed by 3 bases and 0 bases, with 16 bases remaining between them. Germline V gene lookup returns CDR1 SGDLS and CDR2 YYNGEE. For the CDR3, the DNA is TGTGCCAGCAGCGAAGGGGGAAGCGGGCCCTCCTACAATGAGCAGTTCTTC. Encoded protein: CASSEGGSGPSYNEQFF.

This clonotype occurred a few times. The chain links TRBV30 to TRBJ2-2; D unresolved. V lost 0 bases and J 5 bases, leaving 10 bases between the germline ends. CDR1 GTSNPN and CDR2 SVGIG come from the germline V gene (reference sequence). The CDR3 runs 14 residues. The CDR3 spells CAWSVISRTGELFF. In DNA, the CDR3 is TGTGCCTGGAGTGTAATCTCCCGAACCGGGGAGCTGTTTTTT.

This clonotype was seen more than once but under ten times. The chain uses TRBV21-1 and TRBJ2-1; TRBD1 is the table's D call, not checked against the DNA. TRBV21-1 counts as a pseudogene. CDR3 length: 16 amino acids. The CDR3 bases are TGTGCCAGCAGCTCAAAACGTAGCGACAGTTTAAATGAGCAGTTCTTC. Encoded protein: CASSSKRSDSLNEQFF.

This clonotype was picked up a small number of times. The rearrangement joins TRBV7-2 to TRBJ2-1; maybe TRBD2 (5 bases). This CDR3 comprises 13 residues. Trimming pared 1 base from V and 9 bases from J, leaving 10 bases between. Germline assignment: CDR1 SGHTA and CDR2 FQGNSA. The DNA for the CDR3 is TGTGCCAGCAGCTTAGAGTTGGAGGCTGAGCAGTTCTTC. Translation gives CASSLELEAEQFF.

V is TRBV10-3 and J is TRBJ1-1; 8 nucleotides line up with TRBD1. The germline V gene has CDR1 ENHRY and CDR2 SYGVKD. CDR3 length: 15 residues. V gave up 6 bases and J gave up 1 base; unmatched junction bases: 7. The CDR3 is CAIRRTGSGNTEAFF. The CDR3 DNA is TGTGCCATCAGGAGGACAGGGAGCGGGAACACTGAAGCTTTCTTT.

This chain connects TRBV6-1 to TRBJ2-5; D tentatively reads TRBD1 or TRBD2 (5 bases each). The germline V gene has CDR1 MNHNS and CDR2 SASEGT. The CDR3 spans 17 residues. Trimming cost V 6 bases and J 1 base, with 21 bases left between them. CDR3 in DNA: TGTGCCAGCAGCCCGGGCCTCCAGGGACGGGTCCAAGAGACCCAGTACTTC. This sequence encodes CASSPGLQGRVQETQYF.

In its sample, this clonotype was seen a few times. The CDR3 DNA is TGTGCCAGCAGTTCACAAAGTCTCCCTCGGGGTCCCGAGCAGTACTTC. Translated, it gives CASSSQSLPRGPEQYF. The chain couples TRBV27 to TRBJ2-7; TRBD2 might be the D (5 bases). Between the trimmed V and J ends, which lost 4 bases and 6 bases, there was a span of 22 bases. This CDR3 has 16 residues. Germline CDR1 MNHEY, CDR2 SMNVEV (reference sequence).

This chain connects TRBV18 to TRBJ1-3, with 7 bases aligning to TRBD1. V shed 6 bases and J 0 bases; nucleotides not matched to a gene: 8. Per germline, CDR1 KGHSH and CDR2 LQKENI. The CDR3 length is 16 residues. The CDR3 sequence is CASSHGTADSGNTIYF. Here the CDR3 DNA reads TGTGCCAGCTCGCACGGGACAGCGGACTCTGGAAACACCATATATTTT.

In DNA form, the CDR3 reads TGTGCCAGCAGCTTAGTATCGGGCTCGGGCACTGAAGCTTTCTTT. Translation: CASSLVSGSGTEAFF. The V call is TRBV7-6, the J call TRBJ1-1; D gene ambiguous. This CDR3 is built from 15 residues. Between the trimmed V and J ends, which lost 1 base and 4 bases, there was a span of 13 bases. Germline assignment: CDR1 SGHVS and CDR2 FNYEAQ.

The chain joins TRBV6-5 to TRBJ1-3; perhaps TRBD1 as D (6 bases). This CDR3 has 14 amino acids. V gave up 0 bases and J gave up 4 bases, with 7 bases separating them. CDR1 is MNHEY, CDR2 SVGAGI, per germline. Written as DNA, the CDR3 is TGTGCCAGCAGTTACTCGGGACAAGGAAACACCATATATTTT. This translates into CASSYSGQGNTIYF.

The genes are TRBV7-2 and TRBJ2-5; a weak D match, TRBD2 (6 bases). The CDR3 is 15 amino acids. The V end lost 5 bases, the J end lost 2 bases, and 15 bases lay between the germline ends. Germline CDR1 and CDR2: SGHTA and FQGNSA. The CDR3 region has the DNA TGTGCCAGCAGCGCCCTGGGACTCACTCAAGAGACCCAGTACTTC. Protein: CASSALGLTQETQYF. The whole variable domain, remainder taken from reference TRBV7-2 and TRBJ2-5, is GAGVSQSPSNKVTEKGKDVELRCDPISGHTALYWYRQSLGQGLEFLIYFQGNSAPDKSGLPSDRFSAERTGGSVSTLTIQRTQQEDSAVYLCASSALGLTQETQYFGPGTRLLVL.

This clonotype turned up a few times. The V call is TRBV7-3, the J call TRBJ1-1, with D unresolved. The germline CDR1 and CDR2 sequences are SGHTA and FQGTGA. Between the trimmed V and J ends, which lost 1 base and 0 bases, there was a span of 6 bases. This CDR3 has 14 residues. The CDR3 here is CASSLMYLNTEAFF. CDR3 sequence (DNA): TGTGCCAGCAGCTTAATGTACTTGAACACTGAAGCTTTCTTT.

This clonotype has just a few counts. The V call is TRBV6-4, the J call TRBJ1-1; the D gene is possibly TRBD1 (5 bases). Trimming cost V 6 bases and J 4 bases, with 12 bases left between them. CDR3 length: 13 amino acids. Germline V gene sequence: CDR1 MRHNA, CDR2 SNTAGT. The chain's CDR3 is CASSRDGGTEAFF. Here the CDR3 DNA reads TGTGCCAGCAGCCGGGACGGAGGCACTGAAGCTTTCTTT.

The chain carries TRBV7-2 and TRBJ2-3; D possibly corresponds to TRBD2 (5 bases). The CDR3 totals 15 residues. Germline CDR1 reads SGHTA; CDR2 reads FQGNSA. Trimming took off 1 base at V and 2 bases at J, with 10 bases between the two ends. CDR3 sequence (DNA): TGTGCCAGCAGCTTAGAGAAGAGGGCCACAGATACGCAGTATTTT. It encodes CASSLEKRATDTQYF.

This clonotype has a handful of counts. CDR3: CASRSRLTGPLNTIYF. The CDR3 nucleotides read TGTGCCAGCAGGTCGAGGTTGACAGGGCCCTTGAACACCATATATTTT. V usage is TRBV6-1 and J usage is TRBJ1-3; 7 nucleotides match TRBD1. CDR1 and CDR2 from the germline V gene are MNHNS and SASEGT. The CDR3 loop spans 16 amino acids. V trimming: 6 bases; J trimming: 7 bases; junction bases outside the gene matches: 15.

In this sample, this clonotype turned up a few times. The chain combines TRBV5-6 with TRBJ2-1; 16 bases map to TRBD2. The trim removed 0 bases at V and 5 bases at J, leaving 5 bases unmatched. Germline CDR1 and CDR2: SGHDT and YYEEEE. The CDR3 sequence is 18 residues long. The CDR3 loop is CASSLAGTSGRVDNEQFF. CDR3 sequence (DNA): TGTGCCAGCAGCTTGGCCGGGACTAGCGGGAGGGTAGACAATGAGCAGTTCTTC.

The rearrangement joins TRBV25-1 to TRBJ2-5; 12 bases are shared with TRBD1. CDR1 and CDR2 from the germline V gene are MGHDK and SYGVNS. The V gene end was trimmed by 4 bases and the J gene end by 4 bases; junction bases not matched to a gene: 7. The CDR3 contains 16 residues. The CDR3 nucleotides read TGTGCCAGCAGTGTGCCGGGACAGGGGGCCCTAGAGACCCAGTACTTC. Translation gives CASSVPGQGALETQYF.